This TCR beta chain was sequenced for a study of CD8 T cells in ankylosing spondylitis. Findings and caveats of the study: The authors found the disease-linked clones to be CD8+ and relatively rare in peripheral blood. Blood from ankylosing spondylitis patients appeared to carry a characteristic roughly 8-variant TCR beta motif.

Trimming cost V 3 bases and J 0 bases, with 12 bases left between them. The CDR3 extends over 16 amino acids. TCRdb itself ran the 5' RACE reads through MiXCR, one entry per CDR3 protein. The top ten hold approximately 6.3% of the sample, which has roughly 250,000 distinct CDR3 sequences, approximately 9% seen once. This clonotype was seen many times. Its specificity is not known. The chain is built from TRBV12-3 or TRBV12-4 and TRBJ2-1; D is possibly TRBD2 (7 bases). The source material was blood, either unsorted or a sorted T cell fraction (not recorded which). This TCR was sampled from a male donor with ankylosing spondylitis or in good health (not recorded which). The CDR3 coding sequence is TGTGCCAGCAGTTTCTGGGAGGGGGGCTCCTACAATGAGCAGTTCTTC. As protein: CASSFWEGGSYNEQFF.